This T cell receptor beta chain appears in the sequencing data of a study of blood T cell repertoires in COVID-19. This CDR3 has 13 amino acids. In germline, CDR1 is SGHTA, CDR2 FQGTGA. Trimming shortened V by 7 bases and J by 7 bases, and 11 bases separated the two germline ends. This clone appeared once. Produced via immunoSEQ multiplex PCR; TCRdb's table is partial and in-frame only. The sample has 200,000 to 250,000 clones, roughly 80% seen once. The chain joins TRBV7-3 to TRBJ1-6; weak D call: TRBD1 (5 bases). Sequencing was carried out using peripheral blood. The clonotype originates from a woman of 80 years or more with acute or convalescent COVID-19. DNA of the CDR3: TGTGCCAGCAAGTGGACACCGAATTCACCCCTCCACTTT. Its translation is CASKWTPNSPLHF.